This section outlines one TCR beta chain sequence together with its context. Antigen unknown. This specimen belongs to a study of naive and memory T cell subsets. Points from the study as a whole: Expression changes during T cell differentiation may affect RNA-based TCR counts. There was no ground truth to check naive and memory subset results. Diversity fell and Gini index rose from naive through CM, EM, EMRA. Over 90% of naive TCR sequences appeared only once after error correction, unlike memory subsets. Especially in CD8 cells, naive repertoires contained a few larger clonotypes, possibly CD45RA-re-expressing memory cells.

The beta constant-region primer was an equimolar mix of two oligonucleotides covering TRBC1 and TRBC2. Nested alpha and beta constant-region primers with the SP2 primer drove four PCR rounds on ligated cDNA. TCRdb ran MiXCR on the UMI-ligation and nested PCR reads and lists one entry per CDR3 protein. The sample lists over 130,000 distinct CDR3 sequences, approximately 18% seen once, with roughly 0.63% in the top ten. Losses at the gene ends were 0 bases for V and 6 bases for J; bases not matched to a gene: 8. The CDR3 extends over 18 amino acids. The germline gives CDR1 SGHNT, CDR2 YYREEE (reference sequence).

This clonotype was obtained from a human donor in good health. The V gene is TRBV5-4, the J gene TRBJ2-1; 14 nucleotides match TRBD2. Sample: naive CD8+ T cells from blood. CDR3: CASSLVRTSGRSGNEQFF. In nucleotides, the CDR3 is TGTGCCAGCAGCTTGGTTAGGACTAGCGGGAGGTCGGGCAATGAGCAGTTCTTC.